This entry lists 31 T cell receptor beta chains sequenced from one sample in a study of T cell repertoires in cytomegalovirus infection. No antigen has been identified for these receptors. Each CDR3 protein is one row after TCRdb ran MiXCR on the reads. The sample includes some 800,000 distinct CDR3 sequences, roughly 28% of them seen just once. Sequenced here: cultured CD8+ T cells from PBMCs, sampled from culture after CMV antigen stimulation. These receptors came from a human donor in good health (CMV status not recorded). Some clones in this sample may be carry-over from other donors' samples.

V is TRBV29-1 and J is TRBJ1-1; D possibly corresponds to TRBD1 (5 bases). This CDR3 has 12 amino acids. Trimming pared 5 bases from V and 7 bases from J, leaving 14 bases between. CDR1 is SQVTM, CDR2 ANQGSEA, per germline. Here the CDR3 DNA reads TGCAGCGTTTTAGAGGGGCTTGGTGAAGCTTTCTTT. Its protein is CSVLEGLGEAFF.

Notes on this clonotype: At one end the junction does not follow the germline gene, possibly because of a read error. Written as DNA, the CDR3 is TGTGCCAGTACTATAACTAACTCTCGCACTGAAGCTTTCTTT. Translating gives CASTITNSRTEAFF. The chain links TRBV19 to TRBJ1-1, with D uncertain. The CDR3 runs 14 residues. Germline CDR1 is LNHDA and CDR2 is SQIVND (reference sequence).

V and J are TRBV6-2 or TRBV6-3 and TRBJ2-7; 10 bases match TRBD2. The V and J ends lost 5 bases and 7 bases, in that order; junction bases with no gene match: 17. Germline assignment: CDR1 MNHEY and CDR2 SVGEGT. The CDR3 length is 17 residues. The CDR3 sequence: CASSPPSGGLLLREQYV. The DNA of the CDR3 is TGTGCCAGCAGTCCCCCTAGCGGGGGTCTTCTATTGAGAGAGCAGTACGTC.

A few counts support this clonotype. The chain has TRBV5-6 and TRBJ2-1; D is perhaps TRBD2 (6 bases). V lost 2 bases, J lost 5 bases, and 14 bases lay in between. The length of the CDR3 is 15 residues. Per germline, CDR1 SGHDT and CDR2 YYEEEE. CDR3 protein: CASSFWAPGDNEQFF. The CDR3 DNA reads TGTGCCAGCAGCTTCTGGGCCCCGGGGGACAATGAGCAGTTCTTC.

This chain connects TRBV4-1 to TRBJ2-7; D ambiguous. Germline loops: CDR1 MGHRA, CDR2 YSYEKL. The V end lost 0 bases, the J end lost 2 bases, and 5 bases lay between the germline ends. This CDR3 comprises 13 residues. DNA of the CDR3: TGCGCCAGCAGCCAAGAACCCACCTACGAGCAGTACTTC. This gives the protein CASSQEPTYEQYF.

This clonotype was seen a handful of times. This sequence joins TRBV27 and TRBJ2-1, with 15 nucleotides matching TRBD2. The CDR3 has 18 amino acids. CDR1 is MNHEY and CDR2 is SMNVEV in the germline V gene (reference sequence). The ends lost 4 bases at V and 7 bases at J; junction bases unmatched: 11. CDR3 DNA sequence: TGTGCCAGCAGTTACGGACTAGCGGGGGGGCCCCACATGAATGAGCAGTTCTTC. Its protein is CASSYGLAGGPHMNEQFF.

J is TRBJ1-5 and V is TRBV9, with D possibly matching TRBD1 (6 bases). Germline V gene data show CDR1 as SGDLS and CDR2 as YYNGEE. The CDR3 loop spans 13 amino acids. The V gene lost 4 bases and the J gene lost 9 bases, with 14 bases spanning the gap. CDR3 in amino acids: CASSPYGGRPQHF. CDR3 coding DNA: TGTGCCAGCAGCCCTTATGGGGGGCGGCCCCAGCATTTT. Full variable domain (rest looked up from reference TRBV9 and TRBJ1-5): DSGVTQTPKHLITATGQRVTLRCSPRSGDLSVYWYQQSLDQGLQFLIQYYNGEERAKGNILERFSAQQFPDLHSELNLSSLELGDSALYFCASSPYGGRPQHFGDGTRLSIL.

This clonotype occurred a few times. This chain uses TRBV12-5 with TRBJ2-5; D ambiguous. The CDR3 contains 14 residues. Germline loops: CDR1 LGHNT, CDR2 FRNRAP. V was clipped by 1 base and J by 1 base, with 7 bases between them. This chain's CDR3 is CASGLDRFQETQYF. The CDR3, as DNA: TGTGCTAGTGGTTTGGACAGATTCCAAGAGACCCAGTACTTC.

This clonotype was observed at least ten times. V is TRBV27 and J is TRBJ2-1, with D possibly being TRBD2 (5 bases). This CDR3 is built from 15 residues. V lost 3 bases to trimming and J lost 0 bases, with 9 bases between them. Per the germline V gene, CDR1 is MNHEY and CDR2 is SMNVEV (reference sequence). The CDR3 bases are TGTGCCAGCAGTTTTTTAGGGAGCTCCTACAATGAGCAGTTCTTC. It specifies CASSFLGSSYNEQFF.

The V gene is TRBV7-9, the J gene TRBJ1-1; D not certain. The CDR3 totals 14 residues. V lost 1 base and J 7 bases, leaving 13 bases between the germline ends. Germline CDR1 SEHNR, CDR2 FQNEAQ (reference sequence). The CDR3, as DNA: TGTGCCAGCAGCTTAGATTACTCGGGCCATGAAGCTTTCTTT. Its translation: CASSLDYSGHEAFF.

Only a few counts were recorded for this clonotype. This chain uses TRBV27 with TRBJ2-7; D is undetermined. This CDR3 region has 13 residues. V was cut by 0 bases and J by 5 bases, with 8 bases left in between. Germline CDR1 MNHEY, CDR2 SMNVEV (reference sequence). The CDR3 region is CASSLSPADEQYV. CDR3 sequence (DNA): TGTGCCAGCAGTTTATCCCCGGCTGACGAGCAGTACGTC.

This clonotype was observed a few times. The chain combines TRBV7-9 with TRBJ1-1, with 8 nucleotides matching TRBD1. Germline V CDR1 and CDR2: SEHNR, FQNEAQ (reference sequence). The CDR3 extends over 11 amino acids. Here the CDR3 reads CAATGGTEAFF. The CDR3 DNA reads TGTGCAGCTACAGGGGGAACTGAAGCTTTCTTT.

This clonotype has only a few counts. The chain has TRBV7-9 and TRBJ2-1; weak D call: TRBD2 (7 bases). Between the trimmed V and J ends, which lost 6 bases and 3 bases, there was a span of 15 bases. This CDR3 spans 15 amino acids. Germline V lookup: CDR1 SEHNR, CDR2 FQNEAQ (reference sequence). The CDR3 coding sequence is TGTGCCAGCAGTATGAGGGGGGACTACTACAATGAGCAGTTCTTC. Protein sequence: CASSMRGDYYNEQFF.

This clonotype appeared a few times. CDR3 sequence (DNA): TGCAGTGCTCGAACCAGGGGGTTGGAAAAACTGTTTTTT. Protein: CSARTRGLEKLFF. The V and J genes are TRBV20-1 and TRBJ1-4; TRBD1 matches 7 bases. Germline V gene lookup returns CDR1 DFQATT and CDR2 SNEGSKA (reference sequence). The V gene end was trimmed by 5 bases and the J gene end by 8 bases; junction bases not matched to a gene: 8. The CDR3 spans 13 residues.

This chain uses TRBV6-6 with TRBJ2-7, with 13 bases fitting TRBD2. In germline, CDR1 is MNHNY, CDR2 SVGAGI (reference sequence). J gave up 0 bases and V 7 bases, and 3 bases lay outside the gene matches. This CDR3 contains 15 residues. DNA of the CDR3: TGTGCCAGCACCGGACTAGCGGGGGACTCCTACGAGCAGTACTTC. Its protein product is CASTGLAGDSYEQYF.

This clonotype was seen repeatedly, ten times or more. V is TRBV7-2 and J is TRBJ2-1; TRBD2 is a possible D gene (6 bases). This CDR3 is 16 amino acids long. V lost 5 bases, J lost 5 bases, and 19 bases lay in between. Germline CDR1 reads SGHTA; CDR2 reads FQGNSA. The CDR3 reads CASSRRGAPPNNEQFF. The CDR3 DNA is TGTGCCAGCAGCAGACGCGGGGCACCGCCTAACAATGAGCAGTTCTTC.

This clonotype was found many times. The J gene is TRBJ2-1, the V gene TRBV4-1, with 7 positions matching TRBD2. Germline V gives CDR1 MGHRA, CDR2 YSYEKL. There are 16 residues in the CDR3. V lost 4 bases to trimming and J lost 7 bases; unmatched junction nucleotides: 13. CDR3 coding DNA: TGCGCCAGCAGCCCAACTCAAGCGGGGAGATGGAATGAGCAGTTCTTC. It codes for CASSPTQAGRWNEQFF.

V and J are TRBV4-1 and TRBJ2-1; unclear D gene. This CDR3 has 13 residues. V dropped 0 bases and J dropped 7 bases, with 7 bases sitting between them. Germline CDR1 is MGHRA and CDR2 is YSYEKL. The chain's CDR3 is CASSQEEPNEQFF. Written as DNA, the CDR3 is TGCGCCAGCAGCCAAGAGGAGCCGAATGAGCAGTTCTTC.

The J gene is TRBJ1-5, the V gene TRBV4-1; D uncertain. This CDR3 is built from 15 residues. V lost 0 bases and J lost 3, with 9 bases in between. The germline CDR1 and CDR2 sequences are MGHRA and YSYEKL. CDR3 coding DNA: TGCGCCAGCAGCCAAGACAGAATGCTCAATCAGCCCCAGCATTTT. Translating gives CASSQDRMLNQPQHF.

The V gene is TRBV7-6, the J gene TRBJ2-1; TRBD1 is a possible D gene (5 bases). CDR3 length: 17 residues. Between the trimmed V and J ends, which lost 5 bases and 4 bases, there was a span of 21 bases. Germline CDR1 is SGHVS and CDR2 is FNYEAQ. CDR3 region: CASSHGQTDLGYNEQFF. The CDR3 DNA sequence: TGTGCCAGCAGCCATGGTCAGACAGATTTGGGATACAATGAGCAGTTCTTC.

A few counts support this clonotype. The V call is TRBV12-3 or TRBV12-4, the J call TRBJ2-7, with unresolved D. Trimming stripped 1 base from V and 0 bases from J, with 7 bases between. This CDR3 comprises 14 residues. The CDR3 sequence: CASSLGLSSYEQYV. In nucleotides, the CDR3 is TGTGCCAGCAGTTTAGGGTTAAGCTCCTACGAGCAGTACGTC.

This clonotype has a handful of counts. The rearrangement links TRBV6-6 to TRBJ1-2; D is perhaps TRBD1 (6 bases). The CDR3 spans 13 residues. V lost 2 bases, J lost 8 bases, and 12 bases lay in between. Germline CDR1 reads MNHNY; CDR2 reads SVGAGI (reference sequence). CDR3 loop: CASSYVGAMGYTF. Written as DNA, the CDR3 is TGTGCCAGCAGTTACGTGGGGGCGATGGGCTACACCTTC.

A few counts support this clonotype. Compared with germline, one end of the junction differs, possibly owing to a read error. The rearrangement links TRBV7-7 to TRBJ2-1; 7 nucleotides agree with TRBD1. Per germline, CDR1 SSHAT and CDR2 FNYEAQ (reference sequence). The CDR3 totals 14 residues. Written as DNA, the CDR3 is TGTGCTAGCAGCCCCCGGGACAGCCACAATGAGCAGTTCTTC. Translating gives CASSPRDSHNEQFF.

The genes are TRBV6-2 or TRBV6-3 and TRBJ2-3; D could derive from TRBD1 or TRBD2 (5 bases each). The germline V gene encodes CDR1 MNHEY and CDR2 SVGEGT. The CDR3 loop spans 15 amino acids. V lost 3 bases and J 2 bases, leaving 12 bases between the germline ends. CDR3 DNA: TGTGCCAGCAGTTATAGAGAGGGGTTCACAGATACGCAGTATTTT. It is translated as CASSYREGFTDTQYF.

This clonotype was recorded many times. The rearrangement uses TRBV7-2 and TRBJ1-3; D unresolved. The CDR3 covers 15 residues. Germline CDR1 reads SGHTA; CDR2 reads FQGNSA. V lost 1 base and J 4 bases, leaving 11 bases between the germline ends. The chain's CDR3 is CASSLVLPGGNTIYF. The CDR3 DNA is TGTGCCAGCAGCTTAGTCCTTCCTGGGGGAAACACCATATATTTT.

This rearrangement joins TRBV4-1 to TRBJ2-3, with 12 bases that match TRBD2. After removal of 2 bases from V and 1 base from J, the junction contained 4 bases not matched to a gene. This CDR3 spans 17 amino acids. Germline loops: CDR1 MGHRA, CDR2 YSYEKL. The CDR3: CASSQTPSGGGTDTQYF. CDR3 DNA sequence: TGCGCCAGCAGCCAAACCCCTAGCGGGGGGGGCACAGATACGCAGTATTTT.

The chain links TRBV3-1 to TRBJ1-6, with 11 bases that match TRBD1. The CDR3 spans 14 residues. CDR1 is LGHDT, CDR2 YNNKEL, per germline (reference sequence). The V and J ends lost 4 bases and 13 bases, in that order; junction bases with no gene match: 6. CDR3 sequence reads: CASSPRDRGSPLHF. The CDR3 DNA follows: TGTGCCAGCAGCCCGAGGGACAGGGGGTCTCCCCTCCACTTT.

This clonotype is a singleton in its sample. V usage is TRBV2 and J usage is TRBJ2-7, with 8 bases that match TRBD2. V lost 8 bases to trimming and J lost 1 base; unmatched junction nucleotides: 7. Germline values: CDR1 SNHLY, CDR2 FYNNEI. This CDR3 contains 14 residues. This chain's CDR3 is CASSDGGESYEQYF. The CDR3 DNA reads TGTGCCAGCTCAGACGGGGGGGAGTCCTACGAGCAGTACTTC.

J is TRBJ2-3 and V is TRBV3-1; D is possibly TRBD2 (5 bases). The ends were cut back, 5 bases at V and 2 bases at J, with 14 bases in the middle. The germline V gene encodes CDR1 LGHDT and CDR2 YNNKEL (reference sequence). The CDR3 has 15 residues. CDR3 in amino acids: CASSSQADVTDTQYF. The CDR3, as DNA: TGTGCCAGCAGCTCCCAAGCGGATGTCACAGATACGCAGTATTTT.

The table lists this clonotype with a few counts. The DNA of the CDR3 is TGTGCCATCAGTGAGGCCAACATTAACCGGTACTTC. Amino acids: CAISEANINRYF. The chain uses TRBV10-3 and TRBJ2-7; D is uncertain. CDR1 is ENHRY, CDR2 SYGVKD, per germline. CDR3 length: 12 residues. V was shortened by 2 bases and J by 12 bases, with 14 bases between the two germline ends.

V usage is TRBV29-1 and J usage is TRBJ1-2; TRBD1 agrees at 12 bases. The ends lost 3 bases at V and 6 bases at J; junction bases unmatched: 8. CDR3 length: 15 amino acids. Germline CDR1 and CDR2: SQVTM and ANQGSEA. The CDR3 bases are TGCAGCGTTGAGCCCCGGGACAGGGGGCCTAATGGCTACACCTTC. Amino acid sequence: CSVEPRDRGPNGYTF.